These 22 T cell receptor beta chains share one sample of origin, sequenced in a study of untreated major depressive disorder. Sequencing was performed with immunoSEQ multiplex PCR; in TCRdb, only in-frame clones are kept and a portion is missing. The table lists tens of thousands of clones, roughly 89% of them singletons. Sample: CD4+ T cells from PBMCs. Receptors were obtained from a woman aged 40-49 years in good health.

This clone was detected once. The J gene is TRBJ2-7, the V gene TRBV28; TRBD1 might be the D (6 bases). Per germline, CDR1 MDHEN and CDR2 SYDVKM. The CDR3 spans 14 residues. Trimming stripped 1 base from V and 6 bases from J, with 13 bases between. The CDR3 sequence: CASSLSRGSGEQYV. The DNA for the CDR3 is TGTGCCAGCAGTTTATCTAGGGGGTCCGGCGAGCAGTACGTC.

This rearrangement joins TRBV20-1 to TRBJ1-3, with 10 positions matching TRBD1. V shed 8 bases, J shed 7 bases, and the junction held 2 bases outside the gene matches. The CDR3 is 11 amino acids. The germline gives CDR1 DFQATT, CDR2 SNEGSKA (reference sequence). Here the CDR3 reads CSTDRGNTIYF. The DNA for the CDR3 is TGCAGTACGGACAGGGGGAACACCATATATTTT.

The chain combines TRBV15 with TRBJ1-3; tentatively, D is TRBD1 (5 bases). This CDR3 has 15 residues. In germline, CDR1 is LNHNV, CDR2 YYDKDF (reference sequence). V gave up 0 bases and J gave up 2 bases, with 8 bases separating them. The CDR3 DNA follows: TGTGCCACCAGCAGAGATATGGGGCCTGGAAACACCATATATTTT. It encodes CATSRDMGPGNTIYF.

The rearrangement uses TRBV15 and TRBJ2-7; TRBD1 matches at 9 bases. V shed 0 bases, J shed 4 bases, and the junction held 4 bases outside the gene matches. The CDR3 extends over 15 amino acids. Germline-derived CDR1 and CDR2 are LNHNV and YYDKDF (reference sequence). CDR3 amino acids: CATSRDTGGYYEQYF. The CDR3, as DNA: TGTGCCACCAGCAGAGACACAGGGGGCTATTACGAGCAGTACTTC. Drawing the rest from reference TRBV15 and TRBJ2-7, the complete variable domain is DAMVIQNPRYQVTQFGKPVTLSCSQTLNHNVMYWYQQKSSQAPKLLFHYYDKDFNNEADTPDNFQSRRPNTSFCFLDIRSPGLGDTAMYLCATSRDTGGYYEQYFGPGTRLTVT.

This chain links TRBV6-5 with TRBJ2-2, with 7 bases fitting TRBD1. This CDR3 comprises 13 residues. The V gene end was trimmed by 6 bases and the J gene end by 8 bases; junction bases not matched to a gene: 6. Germline V gene sequence: CDR1 MNHEY, CDR2 SVGAGI. The CDR3 region is CASRQTGRGELFF. The CDR3 DNA reads TGTGCCAGCAGACAGACAGGGAGAGGGGAGCTGTTTTTT.

This chain links TRBV27 with TRBJ2-4; 10 nucleotides agree with TRBD1. In germline, CDR1 is MNHEY, CDR2 SMNVEV (reference sequence). With 6 bases clipped from V and 1 base from J, the junction kept 18 bases outside the gene matches. There are 20 residues in the CDR3. The CDR3 coding sequence is TGTGCCAGCAGCCCCGAAGCCGGGACAGGGGTTATACGGGCCAAAAACATTCAGTACTTC. Translated: CASSPEAGTGVIRAKNIQYF.

The gene calls are TRBV7-8 and TRBJ2-3, with no clear D. V was pared by 5 bases and J by 0 bases, with 9 bases between. Germline assignment: CDR1 SGHVS and CDR2 FQNEAQ. The CDR3 runs 14 residues. The CDR3 sequence is CASSTLTSTDTQYF. Written as DNA, the CDR3 is TGTGCCAGCAGCACATTGACTAGCACAGATACGCAGTATTTT.

The CDR3 sequence: CASSLEGSSNQPQHF. CDR3 DNA sequence: TGCGCCAGCAGCTTGGAAGGGTCGAGCAATCAGCCCCAGCATTTT. The rearrangement uses TRBV5-1 and TRBJ1-5; D not resolved. The V gene lost 0 bases and the J gene lost 1 base, with 8 bases spanning the gap. This CDR3 spans 15 amino acids. The V gene's germline CDR1 is SGHRS and CDR2 YFSETQ.

The genes are TRBV19 and TRBJ1-5, with 9 bases identical to TRBD1. The V gene's germline CDR1 is LNHDA and CDR2 SQIVND (reference sequence). With V trimmed by 7 bases and J by 3 bases, 10 bases remained unmatched. CDR3 length equals 16 residues. CDR3 loop: CASKIGTGRNNQPQHF. For the CDR3, the DNA is TGTGCCAGTAAGATTGGGACAGGGAGGAACAATCAGCCCCAGCATTTT.

The J gene is TRBJ1-5, the V gene TRBV5-8, with D hard to call. The V and J ends lost 1 base and 2 bases respectively, with 4 bases between them. The germline CDR1 and CDR2 sequences are SGHTS and YDEGEE. CDR3 size: 13 residues. CDR3: CASSLLGNQPQHF. The DNA of the CDR3 is TGTGCCAGCAGCTTGCTGGGCAATCAGCCCCAGCATTTT.

The gene calls are TRBV29-1 and TRBJ2-7, with TRBD1 identical over 7 bases. V trimming: 4 bases; J trimming: 2 bases; junction bases outside the gene matches: 8. The CDR3 is 14 residues long. Looked up from germline, CDR1 is SQVTM and CDR2 is ANQGSEA. The CDR3 bases are TGCAGCGTTGGTTTACGGGACAGAGCCTACGAGCAGTACTTC. It yields the protein CSVGLRDRAYEQYF.

The genes are TRBV28 and TRBJ1-5; 7 bases map to TRBD1. Germline V CDR1 and CDR2: MDHEN, SYDVKM. V lost 11 bases to trimming and J lost 9 bases; unmatched junction nucleotides: 10. The CDR3 covers 12 residues. CDR3 region: CAGHRGQGPQHF. As DNA, the CDR3 is TGTGCCGGTCACAGGGGACAAGGGCCCCAGCATTTT. The variable domain in full, completed from reference TRBV28 and TRBJ1-5, reads DVKVTQSSRYLVKRTGEKVFLECVQDMDHENMFWYRQDPGLGLRLIYFSYDVKMKEKGDIPEGYSVSREKKERFSLILESASTNQTSMYLCAGHRGQGPQHFGDGTRLSIL.

The chain uses TRBV15 and TRBJ2-2; D is undetermined. The ends were cut back, 3 bases at V and 3 bases at J, with 5 bases in the middle. Germline V gives CDR1 LNHNV, CDR2 YYDKDF (reference sequence). This CDR3 contains 13 residues. CDR3 in DNA: TGTGCCACCAGCAGGGCCTACACCGGGGAGCTGTTTTTT. Protein: CATSRAYTGELFF.

The chain has TRBV28 and TRBJ2-3; no clear D gene. The CDR3 totals 11 residues. Trimming removed 8 bases at V and 2 bases at J, with 5 bases between. Germline CDR1 reads MDHEN; CDR2 reads SYDVKM. This CDR3 reads CASSDTDTQYF. As DNA, the CDR3 is TGTGCCAGCTCTGACACAGATACGCAGTATTTT.

V gene TRBV27 combines with J gene TRBJ1-2, with 9 bases that match TRBD1. V trimming: 2 bases; J trimming: 8 bases; junction bases outside the gene matches: 15. The CDR3 contains 17 residues. Germline V gene sequence: CDR1 MNHEY, CDR2 SMNVEV (reference sequence). CDR3 in DNA: TGTGCCAGCAGTTTAGGTCGACAGGGGGGGTTTTCGGAAGGCTACACCTTC. It specifies CASSLGRQGGFSEGYTF.

The CDR3 DNA is TGTGCCAGCAGTGAAACTCCGGAAAGCATTCAGTACTTC. Protein: CASSETPESIQYF. The chain carries TRBV2 and TRBJ2-4; D gene unclear. Looked up from germline, CDR1 is SNHLY and CDR2 is FYNNEI. The ends were cut back, 2 bases at V and 9 bases at J, with 11 bases in the middle. The CDR3 runs to 13 residues. Supplemented by reference TRBV2 and TRBJ2-4, the full variable domain reads EPEVTQTPSHQVTQMGQEVILRCVPISNHLYFYWYRQILGQKVEFLVSFYNNEISEKSEIFDDQFSVERPDGSNFTLKIRSTKLEDSAMYFCASSETPESIQYFGAGTRLSVL.

The rearrangement links TRBV11-2 to TRBJ2-2, with D hard to call. Trimming shortened V by 3 bases and J by 7 bases, and 12 bases separated the two germline ends. From germline, CDR1 is SGHAT and CDR2 FQNNGV. This CDR3 has 14 amino acids. CDR3 coding DNA: TGTGCCAGCAGCTTGTACAGCAAGGGCGGGGAGCTGTTTTTT. This gives the protein CASSLYSKGGELFF.

The chain is built from TRBV6-1 and TRBJ2-7, with D unresolved. CDR3 length: 14 residues. Between the trimmed V and J ends, which lost 2 bases and 5 bases, there was a span of 13 bases. Germline loops: CDR1 MNHNS, CDR2 SASEGT. This CDR3 reads CASSEFYDLNEQYF. The CDR3 coding sequence is TGTGCCAGCAGTGAATTCTACGACCTAAACGAGCAGTACTTC.

The chain uses TRBV9 and TRBJ1-2; D might be TRBD1 (5 bases). Germline-derived CDR1 and CDR2 are SGDLS and YYNGEE. The CDR3 extends over 13 amino acids. Trimming left V 2 bases short and J 5 bases short, with 10 bases between. The CDR3 bases are TGTGCCAGCAGCGTTTGGGGGGATTATGGCTACACCTTC. Residues: CASSVWGDYGYTF.

J is TRBJ2-1 and V is TRBV5-1; no clear D. Germline V gene data show CDR1 as SGHRS and CDR2 as YFSETQ. This CDR3 spans 12 amino acids. V lost 3 bases and J 5 bases, leaving 6 bases between the germline ends. CDR3 DNA sequence: TGCGCCAGCAGCTCTCAGAACAATGAGCAGTTCTTC. Amino acid sequence: CASSSQNNEQFF.

V and J are TRBV6-6 and TRBJ1-5; TRBD1 matches at 7 bases. CDR1 is MNHNY and CDR2 is SVGAGI in the germline V gene (reference sequence). There are 14 residues in the CDR3. With 2 bases clipped from V and 3 bases from J, the junction kept 1 base outside the gene matches. DNA of the CDR3: TGTGCCAGCAGTTACGGGACAGACAATCAGCCCCAGCATTTT. Its protein product is CASSYGTDNQPQHF.

V gene TRBV28 combines with J gene TRBJ1-3; possible D gene TRBD1, 5 bases. The CDR3 consists of 15 residues. The V gene's germline CDR1 is MDHEN and CDR2 SYDVKM. V lost 7 bases and J lost 4, with 17 bases in between. The CDR3 region is CASTKGQGSGNTIYF. CDR3 nucleotides: TGTGCCAGCACCAAAGGTCAGGGATCCGGAAACACCATATATTTT.